These 29 T cell receptor beta chains were all obtained from the same sample, sequenced in a study of beta chain features in type 1 diabetes. General study results and limits: TCRB CDR3s from Type 1 diabetes patients were moderately but significantly shorter in all four CD4+ subsets.

Expressed TCRB transcripts were sequenced because the entire RNA isolate underwent reverse transcription. Clones were sequenced by immunoSEQ multiplex PCR, and TCRdb holds only the in-frame ones, with some missing. The sample has about 120,000 clones, 17% seen once. Their antigens are not known. The specimen was central memory CD4+ T cells from blood. Source of these receptors: a man younger than 35 with type 1 diabetes.

The V and J genes are TRBV27 and TRBJ2-2; D unclear. There are 13 residues in the CDR3. Trimming stripped 1 base from V and 7 bases from J, with 7 bases between. The germline gives CDR1 MNHEY, CDR2 SMNVEV (reference sequence). CDR3 DNA: TGTGCCAGCAGTTTATATCAAGTCGGGGAGCTGTTTTTT. Its translation is CASSLYQVGELFF.

This clone was seen many times. The chain couples TRBV15 to TRBJ2-7; D is perhaps TRBD1 or TRBD2 (6 bases each). The germline V gene has CDR1 LNHNV and CDR2 YYDKDF (reference sequence). The CDR3 spans 15 residues. Trimming cost V 3 bases and J 4 bases, with 16 bases left between them. CDR3 DNA: TGTGCCACCAGCAGCCCAGAGGGGGGCAGTTACGAGCAGTACTTC. It translates to CATSSPEGGSYEQYF.

V usage is TRBV30 and J usage is TRBJ1-2; maybe TRBD1 (6 bases). Trimming cost V 4 bases and J 5 bases, with 14 bases left between them. Germline V gene data show CDR1 as GTSNPN and CDR2 as SVGIG (reference sequence). There are 13 residues in the CDR3. Here the CDR3 DNA reads TGTGCCTGGAACACCGGGACATATTATGGCTACACCTTC. It yields the protein CAWNTGTYYGYTF.

This clone has a handful of counts. The chain employs TRBV29-1 and TRBJ2-2; no clear D. Per the germline V gene, CDR1 is SQVTM and CDR2 is ANQGSEA. Trimming took off 4 bases at V and 4 bases at J, with 10 bases between the two ends. This CDR3 region has 13 residues. This CDR3 is CSVARPTTGELFF. The CDR3 DNA follows: TGCAGCGTTGCCCGGCCAACCACCGGGGAGCTGTTTTTT.

J is TRBJ2-3 and V is TRBV18, with D possibly TRBD1 on 5 matching bases. Trimming removed 6 bases from V and 1 base from J, with 8 bases in between. CDR1 is KGHSH, CDR2 LQKENI, per germline. The CDR3 consists of 13 residues. This CDR3 reads CASSQQGTDTQYF. The DNA of the CDR3 is TGTGCCAGCTCTCAACAGGGCACAGATACGCAGTATTTT.

This clone was found once. The rearrangement joins TRBV15 to TRBJ2-7, with D perhaps TRBD1 (6 bases). V dropped 0 bases and J dropped 1 base, with 16 bases sitting between them. The CDR3 covers 17 residues. Germline CDR1 LNHNV, CDR2 YYDKDF (reference sequence). The CDR3 is CATSRDFQTDRSYEQYF. DNA of the CDR3: TGTGCCACCAGCAGAGATTTTCAGACGGACAGATCCTACGAGCAGTACTTC.

There are a few counts of this clone. The rearrangement links TRBV6-5 to TRBJ2-1; D gene ambiguous. Germline V gene lookup returns CDR1 MNHEY and CDR2 SVGAGI. V shed 6 bases and J shed 2 bases, with 8 bases lying between them. This CDR3 spans 13 amino acids. The CDR3 DNA follows: TGTGCCAGCAGAAGGAGTACCTACAATGAGCAGTTCTTC. It is translated as CASRRSTYNEQFF.

The chain joins TRBV5-4 to TRBJ2-1, with 8 bases fitting TRBD1. CDR3 length equals 15 residues. Germline V lookup: CDR1 SGHNT, CDR2 YYREEE (reference sequence). Trimming removed 4 bases from V and 4 bases from J; junction bases left unmatched: 7. CDR3 sequence: CASSPETGDYNEQFF. CDR3 bases: TGTGCCAGCAGCCCCGAGACAGGGGATTACAATGAGCAGTTCTTC.

The chain recombines TRBV7-8 with TRBJ1-2, with D unclear. The CDR3 has 13 amino acids. The germline CDR1 and CDR2 sequences are SGHVS and FQNEAQ. The V end lost 1 base, the J end lost 5 bases, and 8 bases lay between the germline ends. CDR3 sequence: CASSLDSPYGYTF. CDR3 DNA sequence: TGTGCCAGCAGCTTAGACAGCCCTTATGGCTACACCTTC.

This CDR3 reads CASSEVQGAEQFF. CDR3 DNA: TGTGCCAGCAGCGAAGTACAGGGGGCCGAGCAGTTCTTC. The rearrangement uses TRBV5-4 and TRBJ2-1; 9 bases line up with TRBD1. The CDR3 covers 13 residues. With 4 bases clipped from V and 10 bases from J, the junction kept 6 bases outside the gene matches. CDR1 and CDR2 from the germline V gene are SGHNT and YYREEE (reference sequence). The full variable domain, rest sourced from reference TRBV5-4 and TRBJ2-1, is ETGVTQSPTHLIKTRGQQVTLRCSSQSGHNTVSWYQQALGQGPQFIFQYYREEENGRGNFPPRFSGLQFPNYSSELNVNALELDDSALYLCASSEVQGAEQFFGPGTRLTVL.

This clone was picked up a small number of times. At one boundary the junction diverges from the germline segment, which might be a read error. V is TRBV5-4 and J is TRBJ2-5; D possibly corresponds to TRBD2 (5 bases). The CDR3 length is 14 residues. Germline loops: CDR1 SGHNT, CDR2 YYREEE (reference sequence). CDR3 sequence: CASSQDRNGMTQYF. In DNA form, the CDR3 reads TGCGCCAGCAGCCAAGATCGAAACGGGATGACCCAGTACTTC. Supplemented by reference TRBV5-4 and TRBJ2-5, the full variable domain reads ETGVTQSPTHLIKTRGQQVTLRCSSQSGHNTVSWYQQALGQGPQFIFQYYREEENGRGNFPPRFSGLQFPNYSSELNVNALELDDSALYLCASSQDRNGMTQYFGPGTRLLVL.

This clone was observed a handful of times. The chain carries TRBV7-2 and TRBJ2-3; D call uncertain. This CDR3 spans 11 amino acids. V gave up 0 bases and J gave up 6 bases, with 1 base separating them. The germline gives CDR1 SGHTA, CDR2 FQGNSA. The CDR3 sequence is CASSLADTQYF. The CDR3 bases are TGTGCCAGCAGCTTAGCGGATACGCAGTATTTT.

This clone is medium-sized (0.01 to 0.1%) in the sample. The chain employs TRBV15 and TRBJ2-4; the D is unclear. The CDR3 runs to 15 residues. Germline V lookup: CDR1 LNHNV, CDR2 YYDKDF (reference sequence). Trimming removed 3 bases at V and 3 bases at J, with 12 bases between. CDR3 amino acids: CATSSDPSHKNIQYF. DNA of the CDR3: TGTGCCACCAGCAGTGACCCGTCCCACAAAAACATTCAGTACTTC.

V and J are TRBV7-2 and TRBJ2-1; D is uncertain. Germline CDR1 is SGHTA and CDR2 is FQGNSA. The length of the CDR3 is 12 residues. Trimming shortened V by 5 bases and J by 9 bases, and 11 bases separated the two germline ends. For the CDR3, the DNA is TGTGCCAGCAGCCCCGCCTGGGGTGAGCAGTTCTTC. Translated: CASSPAWGEQFF.

V usage is TRBV10-3 and J usage is TRBJ1-2; D gene uncertain. The V gene's germline CDR1 is ENHRY and CDR2 SYGVKD. The CDR3 consists of 14 residues. The V gene lost 0 bases and the J gene lost 2 bases, with 7 bases spanning the gap. Written as DNA, the CDR3 is TGTGCCATCAGTGAGTCGAGGCAGAACTATGGCTACACCTTC. Its protein is CAISESRQNYGYTF.

This clone was counted at least ten times. CDR3 DNA: TGTGCCAGCAAAGGAGCTCCAGATACGCAGTATTTT. It codes for CASKGAPDTQYF. V usage is TRBV2 and J usage is TRBJ2-3; no clear D. The CDR3 contains 12 residues. In germline, CDR1 is SNHLY, CDR2 FYNNEI. V was cut by 7 bases and J by 4 bases, with 9 bases left in between.

This clone appeared many times. As DNA, the CDR3 is TGTGCCAGCAGCCCTAGCGGTCTGGCTCATGGGTATGAGCAGTTCTTC. Translating gives CASSPSGLAHGYEQFF. This chain joins TRBV11-3 and TRBJ2-1, with 7 nucleotides matching TRBD2. Germline V CDR1 and CDR2: SGHNT, YENEEA. J gave up 8 bases and V 5 bases, and 15 bases lay outside the gene matches. This CDR3 spans 16 amino acids.

V and J are TRBV30 and TRBJ2-7; D possibly corresponds to TRBD1 (5 bases). The CDR3 extends over 13 amino acids. CDR1 and CDR2 (germline): GTSNPN, SVGIG (reference sequence). Between the trimmed V and J ends, which lost 0 bases and 6 bases, there was a span of 12 bases. The CDR3 region has the DNA TGTGCCTGGAGTGTACAGGTGGGCGGCGAGCAGTACTTC. Translation gives CAWSVQVGGEQYF.

In its sample, this clone was seen a few times. The rearrangement uses TRBV7-2 and TRBJ1-1; D ambiguous. The V and J ends lost 5 bases and 0 bases respectively, with 4 bases between them. The V gene's germline CDR1 is SGHTA and CDR2 FQGNSA. The CDR3 sequence is 12 residues long. DNA for the CDR3: TGTGCCAGCAGCCAACTGAACACTGAAGCTTTCTTT. The encoded protein is CASSQLNTEAFF.

The chain combines TRBV6-4 with TRBJ2-2; no firm D call. The CDR3 totals 14 residues. Germline-derived CDR1 and CDR2 are MRHNA and SNTAGT. Trimming removed 0 bases from V and 5 bases from J, with 7 bases in between. CDR3 DNA: TGTGCCAGCAGTGACTCGGCCCTGACCGGGGAGCTGTTTTTT. The encoded protein is CASSDSALTGELFF.

In its sample, this clone was seen many times. The chain combines TRBV4-3 with TRBJ2-3; D is unresolved. V was trimmed by 1 base and J by 2 bases, leaving 10 bases between them. The CDR3 extends over 15 amino acids. Germline loops: CDR1 LGHNA, CDR2 YSLEER. The CDR3 sequence is CASSQVVRVTDTQYF. The DNA for the CDR3 is TGCGCCAGCAGCCAAGTCGTCCGAGTCACAGATACGCAGTATTTT.

The J gene is TRBJ2-1, the V gene TRBV9; D uncertain. CDR1 SGDLS and CDR2 YYNGEE come from the germline V gene. V lost 0 bases to trimming and J lost 0 bases, with 7 bases between them. This CDR3 has 15 amino acids. The CDR3: CASSVELFSYNEQFF. The DNA for the CDR3 is TGTGCCAGCAGCGTAGAACTTTTCTCCTACAATGAGCAGTTCTTC.

This clone occurred many times. J is TRBJ2-1 and V is TRBV9, with a tentative D call TRBD1 (5 bases). Germline CDR1 reads SGDLS; CDR2 reads YYNGEE. Trimming took 1 base from V and 5 from J, leaving 10 bases between them. The CDR3 spans 14 residues. In DNA, the CDR3 is TGTGCCAGCAGCGTAAGGGGCCCGGACAATGAGCAGTTCTTC. Translating gives CASSVRGPDNEQFF.

The chain employs TRBV7-2 and TRBJ2-7; the match to TRBD1 covers 8 bases. CDR1 and CDR2 from the germline V gene are SGHTA and FQGNSA. V lost 5 bases and J lost 3; bases outside the gene matches: 9. CDR3 length equals 15 residues. Here the CDR3 reads CASSQARQGSYEQYF. Here the CDR3 DNA reads TGTGCCAGCAGCCAAGCCCGACAGGGGAGCTACGAGCAGTACTTC.

This clone was seen a handful of times. The chain uses TRBV14 and TRBJ2-3; D is possibly TRBD2 (5 bases). The germline V and J ends were trimmed by 2 bases and 5 bases, with 14 bases remaining between them. Germline CDR1 and CDR2: SGHDN and FVKESK. This CDR3 has 15 residues. CDR3 sequence (DNA): TGTGCCAGCAGCCAAATGAGTTTAGGAGGAGATACGCAGTATTTT. This codes for CASSQMSLGGDTQYF.

This clone has just a few counts. The same CDR3 arises from other DNA sequences in this sample as well. The chain employs TRBV19 and TRBJ2-3; D is ambiguous. The CDR3 sequence is 15 residues long. Germline V gives CDR1 LNHDA, CDR2 SQIVND (reference sequence). The V end lost 1 base, the J end lost 3 bases, and 11 bases lay between the germline ends. The CDR3 region has the DNA TGTGCCAGTAGTATAGGTGGCAGAGTAACAGATACGCAGTATTTT. Translating gives CASSIGGRVTDTQYF.

The chain employs TRBV29-1 and TRBJ1-1; D is uncertain. Deletions cut 2 bases from V and 0 bases from J, with 10 bases between. The V gene's germline CDR1 is SQVTM and CDR2 ANQGSEA. The CDR3 consists of 14 residues. This CDR3 is CSVEWVTMNTEAFF. The CDR3 nucleotides are TGCAGCGTTGAATGGGTGACTATGAACACTGAAGCTTTCTTT.

The sample holds a few counts of this clone. The chain recombines TRBV14 with TRBJ2-3, with a tentative D call TRBD2 (6 bases). Germline assignment: CDR1 SGHDN and CDR2 FVKESK. Trimming shortened V by 4 bases and J by 4 bases, and 15 bases separated the two germline ends. This CDR3 region has 15 residues. CDR3 sequence reads: CASSPIGRSADTQYF. In DNA, the CDR3 is TGTGCCAGCAGCCCGATAGGGAGGAGCGCAGATACGCAGTATTTT.

This clone was seen only a few times. This chain joins TRBV7-9 and TRBJ1-1, with D possibly TRBD1 on 5 matching bases. Germline CDR1 SEHNR, CDR2 FQNEAQ (reference sequence). The CDR3 is made up of 13 amino acids. Trimming stripped 5 bases from V and 1 base from J, with 8 bases between. The CDR3 loop is CASSPTGNTEAFF. Written as DNA, the CDR3 is TGTGCCAGCAGCCCAACAGGGAACACTGAAGCTTTCTTT.